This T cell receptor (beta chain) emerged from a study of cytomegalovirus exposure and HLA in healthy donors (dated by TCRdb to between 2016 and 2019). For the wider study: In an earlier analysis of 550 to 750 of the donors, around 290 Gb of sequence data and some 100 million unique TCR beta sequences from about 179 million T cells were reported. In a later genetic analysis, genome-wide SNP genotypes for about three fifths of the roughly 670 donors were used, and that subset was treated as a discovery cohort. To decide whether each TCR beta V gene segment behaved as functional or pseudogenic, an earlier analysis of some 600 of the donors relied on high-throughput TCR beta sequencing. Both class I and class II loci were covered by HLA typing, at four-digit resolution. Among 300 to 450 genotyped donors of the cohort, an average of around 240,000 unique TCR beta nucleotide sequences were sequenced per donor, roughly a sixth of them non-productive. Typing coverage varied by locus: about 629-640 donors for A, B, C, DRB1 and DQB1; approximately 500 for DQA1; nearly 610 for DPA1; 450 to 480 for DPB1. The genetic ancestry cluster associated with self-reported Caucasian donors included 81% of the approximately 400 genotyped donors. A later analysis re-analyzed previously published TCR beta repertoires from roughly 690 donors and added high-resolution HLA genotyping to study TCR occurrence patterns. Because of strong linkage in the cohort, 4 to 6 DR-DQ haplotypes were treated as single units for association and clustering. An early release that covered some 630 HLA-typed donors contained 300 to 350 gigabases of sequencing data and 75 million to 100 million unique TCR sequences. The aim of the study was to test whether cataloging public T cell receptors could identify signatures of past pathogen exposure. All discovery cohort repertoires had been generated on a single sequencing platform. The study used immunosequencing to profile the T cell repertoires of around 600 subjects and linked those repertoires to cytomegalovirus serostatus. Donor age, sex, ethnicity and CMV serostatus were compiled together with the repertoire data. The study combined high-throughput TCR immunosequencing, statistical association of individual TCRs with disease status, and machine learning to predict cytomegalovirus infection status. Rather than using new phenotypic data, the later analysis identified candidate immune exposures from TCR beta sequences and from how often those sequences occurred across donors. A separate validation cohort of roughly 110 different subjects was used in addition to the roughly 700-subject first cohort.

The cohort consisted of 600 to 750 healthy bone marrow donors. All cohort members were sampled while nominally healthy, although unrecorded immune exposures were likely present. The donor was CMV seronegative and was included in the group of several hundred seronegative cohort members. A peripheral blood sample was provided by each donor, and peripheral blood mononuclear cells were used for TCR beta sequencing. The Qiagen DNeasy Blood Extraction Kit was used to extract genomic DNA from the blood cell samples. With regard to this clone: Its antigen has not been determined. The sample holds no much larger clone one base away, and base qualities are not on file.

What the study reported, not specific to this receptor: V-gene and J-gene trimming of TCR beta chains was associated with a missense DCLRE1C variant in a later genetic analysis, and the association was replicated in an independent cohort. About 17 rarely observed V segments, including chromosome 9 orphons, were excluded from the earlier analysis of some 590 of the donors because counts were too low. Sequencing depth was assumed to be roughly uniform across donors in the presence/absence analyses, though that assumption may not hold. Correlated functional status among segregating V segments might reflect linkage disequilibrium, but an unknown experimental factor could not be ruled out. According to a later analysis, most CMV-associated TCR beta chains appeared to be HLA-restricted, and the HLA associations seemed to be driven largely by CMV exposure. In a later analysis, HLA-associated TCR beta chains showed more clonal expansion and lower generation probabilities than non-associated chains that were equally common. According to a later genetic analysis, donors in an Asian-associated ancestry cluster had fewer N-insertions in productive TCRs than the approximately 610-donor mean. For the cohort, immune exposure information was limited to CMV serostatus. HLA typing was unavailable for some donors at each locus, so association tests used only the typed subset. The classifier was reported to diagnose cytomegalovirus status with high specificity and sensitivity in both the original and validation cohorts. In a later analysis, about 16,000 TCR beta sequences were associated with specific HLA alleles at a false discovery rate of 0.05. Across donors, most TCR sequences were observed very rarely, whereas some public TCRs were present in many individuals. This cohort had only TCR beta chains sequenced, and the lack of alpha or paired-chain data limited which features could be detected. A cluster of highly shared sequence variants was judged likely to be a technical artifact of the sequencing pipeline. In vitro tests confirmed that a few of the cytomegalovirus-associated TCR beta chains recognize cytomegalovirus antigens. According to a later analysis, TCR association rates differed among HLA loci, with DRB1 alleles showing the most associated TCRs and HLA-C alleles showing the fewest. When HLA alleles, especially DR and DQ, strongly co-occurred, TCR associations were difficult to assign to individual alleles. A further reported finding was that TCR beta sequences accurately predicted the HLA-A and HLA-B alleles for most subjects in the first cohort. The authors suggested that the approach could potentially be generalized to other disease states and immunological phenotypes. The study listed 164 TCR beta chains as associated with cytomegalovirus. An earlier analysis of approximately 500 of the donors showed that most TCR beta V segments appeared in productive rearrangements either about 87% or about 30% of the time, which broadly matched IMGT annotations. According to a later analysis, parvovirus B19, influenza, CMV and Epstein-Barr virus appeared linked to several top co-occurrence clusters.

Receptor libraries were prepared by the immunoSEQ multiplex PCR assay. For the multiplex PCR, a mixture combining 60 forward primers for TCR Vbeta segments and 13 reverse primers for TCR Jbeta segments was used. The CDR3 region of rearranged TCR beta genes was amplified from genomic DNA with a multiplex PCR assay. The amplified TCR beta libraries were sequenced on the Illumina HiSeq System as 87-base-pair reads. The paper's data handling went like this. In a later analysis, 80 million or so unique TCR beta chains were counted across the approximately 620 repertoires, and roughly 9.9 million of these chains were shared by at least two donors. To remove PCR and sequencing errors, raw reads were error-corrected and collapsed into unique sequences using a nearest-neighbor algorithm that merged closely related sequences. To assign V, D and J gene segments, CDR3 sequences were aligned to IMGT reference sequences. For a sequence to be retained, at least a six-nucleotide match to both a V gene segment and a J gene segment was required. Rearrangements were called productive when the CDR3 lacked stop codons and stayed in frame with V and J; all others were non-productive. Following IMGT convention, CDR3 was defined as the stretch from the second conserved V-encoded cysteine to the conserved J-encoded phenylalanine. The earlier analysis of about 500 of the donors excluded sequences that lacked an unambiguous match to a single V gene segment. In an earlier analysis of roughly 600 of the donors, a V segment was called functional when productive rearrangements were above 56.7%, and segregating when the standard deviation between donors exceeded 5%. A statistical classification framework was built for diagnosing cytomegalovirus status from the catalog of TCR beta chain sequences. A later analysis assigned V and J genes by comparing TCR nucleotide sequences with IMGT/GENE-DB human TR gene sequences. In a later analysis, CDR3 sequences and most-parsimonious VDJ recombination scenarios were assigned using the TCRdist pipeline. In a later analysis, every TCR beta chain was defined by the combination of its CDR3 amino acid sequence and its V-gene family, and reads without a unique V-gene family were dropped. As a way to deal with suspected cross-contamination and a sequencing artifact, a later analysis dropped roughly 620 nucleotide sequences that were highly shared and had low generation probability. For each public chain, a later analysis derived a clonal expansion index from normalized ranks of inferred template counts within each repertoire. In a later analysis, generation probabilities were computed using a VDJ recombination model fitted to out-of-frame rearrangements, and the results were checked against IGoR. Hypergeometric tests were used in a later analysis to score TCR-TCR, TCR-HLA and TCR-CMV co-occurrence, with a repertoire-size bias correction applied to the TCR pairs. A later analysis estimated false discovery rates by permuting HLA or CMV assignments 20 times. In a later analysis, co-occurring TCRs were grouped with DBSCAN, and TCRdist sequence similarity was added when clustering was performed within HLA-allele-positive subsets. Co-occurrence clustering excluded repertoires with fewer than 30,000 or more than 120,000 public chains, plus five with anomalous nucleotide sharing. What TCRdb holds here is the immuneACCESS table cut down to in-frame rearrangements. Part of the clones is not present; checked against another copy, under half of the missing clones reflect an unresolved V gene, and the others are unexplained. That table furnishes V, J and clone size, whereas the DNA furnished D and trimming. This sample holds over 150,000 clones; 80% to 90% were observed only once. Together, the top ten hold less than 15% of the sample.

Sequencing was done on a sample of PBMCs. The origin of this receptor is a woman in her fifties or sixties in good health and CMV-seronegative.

The DNA reads TGCAGTGCGGGGGGAAGCCACGAGCAGTACTTC. Its amino acids are CSAGGSHEQYF. The chain is made from TRBV20-1 and TRBJ2-5, with TRBD2 perhaps the D gene, on 6 matching bases. The tail of the sequence fits TRBJ2-7 better, so the J call may be wrong. The cysteine opens and the phenylalanine closes a CDR3 of 11 amino acids. The read is trimmed to its CDR3 DNA, 33 bases read in frame from base 1. Based on the germline V gene (reference sequence), the CDR1 and CDR2 sequences are DFQATT and SNEGSKA.